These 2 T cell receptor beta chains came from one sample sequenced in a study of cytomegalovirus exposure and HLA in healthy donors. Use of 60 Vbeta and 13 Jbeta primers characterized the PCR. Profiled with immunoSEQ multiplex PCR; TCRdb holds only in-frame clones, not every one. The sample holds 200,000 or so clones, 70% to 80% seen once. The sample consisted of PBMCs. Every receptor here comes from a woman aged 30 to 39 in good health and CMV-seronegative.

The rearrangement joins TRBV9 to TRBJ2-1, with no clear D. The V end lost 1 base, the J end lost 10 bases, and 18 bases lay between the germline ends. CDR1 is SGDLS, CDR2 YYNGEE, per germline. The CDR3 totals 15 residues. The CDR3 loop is CASSVFGSPTSEQFF. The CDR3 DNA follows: TGTGCCAGCAGCGTATTCGGTAGCCCTACTTCGGAGCAGTTCTTC. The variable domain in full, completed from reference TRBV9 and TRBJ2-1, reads DSGVTQTPKHLITATGQRVTLRCSPRSGDLSVYWYQQSLDQGLQFLIQYYNGEERAKGNILERFSAQQFPDLHSELNLSSLELGDSALYFCASSVFGSPTSEQFFGPGTRLTVL.

This CDR3 reads CASRDSSSYEQYF. CDR3 nucleotide sequence: TGTGCTAGCCGGGACTCAAGCTCCTACGAGCAGTACTTC. The genes are TRBV12-5 and TRBJ2-5; D is perhaps TRBD2 (6 bases). The DNA matches TRBJ2-7 better at its end, which makes the J call doubtful. The CDR3 contains 13 residues. The germline CDR1 and CDR2 sequences are LGHNT and FRNRAP.